This entry lists 9 T cell receptor beta chains sequenced from one sample in a study of blood T cell repertoires in COVID-19 (dated by TCRdb to the early 2020s). Preparation of the library involved the immunoSEQ multiplex PCR assay. In its TCRdb copy, this immuneACCESS table keeps in-frame sequences only and misses some clones. Where compared with another copy, unresolved V genes explain less than half of these, and the others have no known cause. Recorded for this sample are some 80,000 clones; around 89% of them occurred a single time. About 21% of the sample is held by the ten biggest clonotypes. The sequencing input was peripheral blood. Every receptor here comes from a human donor in a cohort sampled during active COVID-19.

The V gene is TRBV19, the J gene TRBJ2-2; D is ambiguous. There are 13 residues in the CDR3. From germline, CDR1 is LNHDA and CDR2 SQIVND (reference sequence). Trimming removed 2 bases at V and 7 bases at J, with 8 bases between. The CDR3 nucleotides read TGTGCCAGTAGTATAAGTGAGATCGGGGAGCTGTTTTTT. Its translation: CASSISEIGELFF.

This chain links TRBV4-1 with TRBJ2-5; 12 nucleotides agree with TRBD2. The V and J ends lost 0 bases and 5 bases, in that order; junction bases with no gene match: 22. CDR1 and CDR2 (germline): MGHRA, YSYEKL. This CDR3 is built from 22 residues. The CDR3 region is CASSQERGDSGASGRAAETQYF. DNA of the CDR3: TGCGCCAGCAGCCAAGAGAGAGGGGATAGTGGGGCTAGCGGGAGGGCCGCGGAGACCCAGTACTTC.

The J gene is TRBJ1-1, the V gene TRBV19, with 8 bases fitting TRBD1. The V gene's germline CDR1 is LNHDA and CDR2 SQIVND (reference sequence). The CDR3 contains 13 residues. The trim removed 6 bases at V and 5 bases at J, leaving 5 bases unmatched. The CDR3 sequence is CASRRQGNTEAFF. As DNA, the CDR3 is TGTGCCAGTAGAAGACAGGGGAATACTGAAGCTTTCTTT.

The V call is TRBV5-1, the J call TRBJ2-3; a weak D match, TRBD1 (6 bases). Germline CDR1 reads SGHRS; CDR2 reads YFSETQ. The CDR3 extends over 14 amino acids. V was trimmed by 2 bases and J by 6 bases, leaving 13 bases between them. The CDR3 loop is CASSFGGHADTQYF. In DNA form, the CDR3 reads TGCGCCAGCAGCTTTGGGGGCCACGCGGATACGCAGTATTTT.

The rearrangement links TRBV7-8 to TRBJ1-4; a weak D match, TRBD1 (5 bases). CDR3 length: 16 amino acids. Per the germline V gene, CDR1 is SGHVS and CDR2 is FQNEAQ. The germline V and J ends were trimmed by 0 bases and 0 bases, with 8 bases remaining between them. CDR3 residues: CASSLAGGATNEKLFF. The CDR3 nucleotides are TGTGCCAGCAGCTTAGCGGGGGGGGCAACTAATGAAAAACTGTTTTTT. The full variable domain, rest sourced from reference TRBV7-8 and TRBJ1-4, is GAGVSQSPRYKVAKRGQDVALRCDPISGHVSLFWYQQALGQGPEFLTYFQNEAQLDKSGLPSDRFFAERPEGSVSTLKIQRTQQEDSAVYLCASSLAGGATNEKLFFGSGTQLSVL.

The V gene is TRBV15, the J gene TRBJ2-7, with TRBD1 matching 11 bases. The germline V gene has CDR1 LNHNV and CDR2 YYDKDF (reference sequence). The CDR3 spans 14 residues. J gave up 4 bases and V 5 bases, and 4 bases lay outside the gene matches. CDR3 amino acids: CATSWGQGEYEQYF. CDR3 nucleotides: TGTGCCACCAGCTGGGGACAGGGGGAATACGAGCAGTACTTC.

V usage is TRBV28 and J usage is TRBJ1-5; weak D call: TRBD1 (5 bases). The CDR3 runs to 15 residues. V lost 6 bases and J 5 bases, leaving 17 bases between the germline ends. The V gene's germline CDR1 is MDHEN and CDR2 SYDVKM. The CDR3 protein is CASRPDTLGHQPQHF. The CDR3 nucleotides are TGTGCCAGCAGACCTGACACTCTGGGGCATCAGCCCCAGCATTTT. Together with reference TRBV28 and TRBJ1-5, the CDR3 gives the full variable domain: DVKVTQSSRYLVKRTGEKVFLECVQDMDHENMFWYRQDPGLGLRLIYFSYDVKMKEKGDIPEGYSVSREKKERFSLILESASTNQTSMYLCASRPDTLGHQPQHFGDGTRLSIL.

This chain connects TRBV5-4 to TRBJ1-6; possible D gene TRBD1, 6 bases. V shed 3 bases and J shed 10 bases, with 14 bases lying between them. The V gene's germline CDR1 is SGHNT and CDR2 YYREEE (reference sequence). The CDR3 sequence is 14 residues long. The CDR3 region has the DNA TGTGCCAGCAGCTATAGGGGGGGGCAATCACCCCTCCACTTT. This sequence encodes CASSYRGGQSPLHF.

The gene calls are TRBV28 and TRBJ1-4; TRBD1 aligns across 9 bases. V lost 5 bases, J lost 5 bases, and 0 bases stayed unmatched. The germline V gene has CDR1 MDHEN and CDR2 SYDVKM. This CDR3 spans 13 amino acids. CDR3 nucleotide sequence: TGTGCCAGCAGTGGACAGGGGAATGAAAAACTGTTTTTT. It is translated as CASSGQGNEKLFF. Complete variable domain (other parts from reference TRBV28 and TRBJ1-4): DVKVTQSSRYLVKRTGEKVFLECVQDMDHENMFWYRQDPGLGLRLIYFSYDVKMKEKGDIPEGYSVSREKKERFSLILESASTNQTSMYLCASSGQGNEKLFFGSGTQLSVL.